The TCR beta chain under discussion was sequenced for a study of blood T cell repertoires in COVID-19 (dated by TCRdb to about 2020). Some background on the complete study: The collaborator samples originated in the United States, Italy and Spain and spanned the acute and convalescent phases of COVID-19. Nearly every sample came with metadata listing a de-identified subject ID, COVID-19 status, age in years and sex. A freely available public database, intended as a resource for researchers studying the immune response to SARS-CoV-2, is where the repertoires were released. The material from the prospective study consisted of cDNA or gDNA derived from T cells, B-cell-depleted T cells, or PBMCs. Samples came from the ongoing ImmuneRACE study (first 160 participants) plus 1,254 subjects from 6 global collaborators. Subjects who had been exposed to COVID-19, were actively infected with it, or had recovered from it provided the deeply sampled blood TCRbeta repertoires that made up the dataset. HLA class I and class II types, where available, came from metadata supplied by the sample provider rather than from assay-based typing. The paper as a whole reports these results and caveats: The amount of clinical and demographic metadata varied by source and participant and was provided uncurated.

Inclusive of the bounding cysteine and phenylalanine, the CDR3 is 16 residues long. Just the 48-base CDR3 DNA is kept, in frame starting at base 1. The junction shows trimming of 3 bases on V and 6 bases on J, and the gene matches do not reach 8 bases of it. The germline V gene yields SGDLS for CDR1 and YYNGEE for CDR2. TCRbeta CDR3 regions were amplified from genomic DNA by means of the immunoSEQ Assay, a bias-controlled multiplex PCR. The authors processed their data as follows. Nucleated cell counts per sample were estimated from amplification of reference gene primers within the assay. Sequence reads were collapsed and filtered to measure the absolute abundance of every unique TCRbeta CDR3 rearrangement. For each sample, productive Simpson clonality was calculated by taking the square root of Simpson's diversity index across productive rearrangements. The immuneACCESS repertoire file appears here via TCRdb, limited to in-frame rearrangements. These files lack a portion of the clones; in checked studies, under half of the deficit traces to unresolved V genes, and the cause of the others is not known. The V and J calls and clone size are taken from that table; D and trimming were inferred from the DNA. The table for this sample lists 110,000 or so clones; more than 85% of them were counted only once. The ten largest clonotypes hold 19% of the sample.

Each collaborating institution followed its own protocols to collect whole blood in K2EDTA tubes. For TCRbeta analysis, collaborators shipped samples as frozen whole blood, isolated PBMCs, or DNA extracted from either of those sample types. As concerns this clone: No antigen is known for it. No clone much larger than this one lies a single base away; base qualities are absent.

Specimen: peripheral blood. The V gene is TRBV9 and the J gene is TRBJ2-2; 10 middle bases align to TRBD1. The receptor comes from a human donor with acute or convalescent COVID-19. The donor label of this sample is uncertain. In nucleotide form, the sequence is TGTGCCAGCAGCGCGACAGGGGGCTTAGAACCCGGGGAGCTGTTTTTT. Its translation is CASSATGGLEPGELFF.